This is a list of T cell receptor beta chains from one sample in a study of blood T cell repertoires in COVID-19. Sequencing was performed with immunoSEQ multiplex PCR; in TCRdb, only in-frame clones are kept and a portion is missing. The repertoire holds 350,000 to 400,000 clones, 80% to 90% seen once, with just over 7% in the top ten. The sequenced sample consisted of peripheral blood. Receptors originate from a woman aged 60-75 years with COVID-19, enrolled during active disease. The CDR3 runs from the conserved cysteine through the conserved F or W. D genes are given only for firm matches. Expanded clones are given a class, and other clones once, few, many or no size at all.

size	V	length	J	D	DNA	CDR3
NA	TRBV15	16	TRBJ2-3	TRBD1	TGTGCCACCAGCAGGGGAGAGGGGGCCAACACAGATACGCAGTATTTT	CATSRGEGANTDTQYF
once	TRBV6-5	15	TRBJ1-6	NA	TGTGCCAGCAGTTGGGACTCCTCCTATAATTCACCCCTCCACTTT	CASSWDSSYNSPLHF
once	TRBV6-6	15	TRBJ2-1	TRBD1	TGTGCCAGCAGTCCCCGGGACAGGGGACGGCATGAGCAGTTCTTC	CASSPRDRGRHEQFF
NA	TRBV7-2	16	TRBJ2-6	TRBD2	TGTGCCAGCAGCTTCGGGGGGATCTCTGGGGCCAACGTCCTGACTTTC	CASSFGGISGANVLTF
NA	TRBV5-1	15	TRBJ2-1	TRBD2	TGCGCCAGCAGTTTGGCTCAGGCGGGGGGGATTGAGCAGTTCTTC	CASSLAQAGGIEQFF
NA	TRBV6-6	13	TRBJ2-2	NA	TGTGCCAGCAGTCCCAGGGATACCGGGGAGCTGTTTTTT	CASSPRDTGELFF
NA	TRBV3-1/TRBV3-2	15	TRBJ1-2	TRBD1	TGTGCCAGCAGCCAAGATCAGGGGGCGATTTATGGCTACACCTTC	CASSQDQGAIYGYTF
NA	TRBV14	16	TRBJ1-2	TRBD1	TGTGCCAGCAGCCCACCCACTTGGACAGGACTCTATGGCTACACCTTC	CASSPPTWTGLYGYTF
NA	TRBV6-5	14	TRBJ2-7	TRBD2	TGTGCCAGCACCTCGGGGGGGGGCTTCTACGAGCAGTACTTC	CASTSGGGFYEQYF
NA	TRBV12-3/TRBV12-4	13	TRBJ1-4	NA	TGTGCCAGCAGCCGAGGTGGTAATGAAAAACTGTTTTTT	CASSRGGNEKLFF
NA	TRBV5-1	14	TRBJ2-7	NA	TGCGCCAGCAGCCAAATGGGGGGACCCTACGAGCAGTACTTC	CASSQMGGPYEQYF
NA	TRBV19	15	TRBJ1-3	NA	TGTGCCAGTAGTATCACTTACCTCTCTGGAAACACCATATATTTT	CASSITYLSGNTIYF
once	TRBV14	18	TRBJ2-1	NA	TGTGCCAGCACCCAAAGATCTGCGGCCTCCAAGCACTACAATGAGCAGTTCTTC	CASTQRSAASKHYNEQFF
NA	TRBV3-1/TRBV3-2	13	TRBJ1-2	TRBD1	TGTGCCAGCAGCTCCGACAGGGTATATGGCTACACCTTC	CASSSDRVYGYTF